The sequence of this TCR beta chain was determined in a study of glioma-infiltrating T cells (dated by TCRdb to about 2016). Regarding the study in general: TCR alpha- and beta-chain repertoires were sequenced from glioma tissue, non-neoplastic brain tissue and matched peripheral blood mononuclear cells. To measure divergence between tissue and blood T-cell populations, each tissue-infiltrating repertoire was compared with the peripheral blood repertoire of the same patient. Three low-grade glioma patients, roughly 8 primary glioblastoma patients and three non-glioma patients contributing non-neoplastic brain tissue were included in the paired cohort. Overall results and qualifications from the work: In non-neoplastic patients, VJ-independent divergence between tissue and blood fell below expectation, whereas in all gliomas, and especially in low-grade gliomas, the divergence rose above expectation. Small numbers underpinned the group comparisons: several glioblastoma patients, three low-grade glioma patients and three non-neoplastic patients. Tissue and blood shared very few CDR3 sequences, a result attributed to high CDR3 diversity and limited sampling.

The CDR3 starts with the cysteine, ends with the phenylalanine, and has 14 residues. The retained sequence is limited to the CDR3, 42 bases, with the frame set at the first base. CDR1 is given as LNHDA and CDR2 as SQIVND, both from the germline V gene (reference sequence). V loses 7 bases, J loses 6 bases, and the germline ends lie 19 bases apart. The iRepertoire nested amplicon-rescue multiplex PCR (arm-PCR) platform was used to amplify TCR alpha and beta CDR3 regions from RNA. The input for one-step reverse transcription and amplification was about 95-450 ng of either tissue mRNA or PBMC total RNA. Following bead purification, Illumina adapters were added through a secondary multiplex PCR, and the libraries were then gel-purified between 200 and 400 bp. Demultiplexing relied on internal 6-nucleotide barcodes carried by the libraries. Libraries were sequenced on an Illumina MiSeq with 2x220 or 2x250 nucleotide paired-end reads. Under the source paper's analysis protocol: Paired reads were merged using FLASH 1.2.11 and aligned with BWA-MEM to the GRCh37 human genome, and TRA and TRB reads were then extracted. An IMGT-derived reference of cassette sequences and CDR3 motifs, with pseudogenes included, was used for V and J assignment. Reads were translated in three frames, and productive CDR3s were defined as those with a C...FGXG motif and no stop codons. Clonotypes were defined as unique combinations of V-J cassette pair and CDR3 amino acid sequence. Hamming distance filtering was applied to reads, with thresholds set by the sequence error rate of each sample in mapped regions. Starting from the raw public reads, TCRdb applied fastp trimming at Q25, assembled clones with MiXCR and retained in-frame beta chains. Each entry is one CDR3 protein sequence, shown with its most common DNA and genes. The V and J calls were not made by the authors but by TCRdb's processing. For this sample the table gives roughly 120,000 distinct CDR3 sequences, of which roughly 24% were detected only once. The top ten clones comprise over 12% of the sample.

This clonotype has more than one count but fewer than ten. No cognate antigen has been identified for it. Base-call qualities are not available, and no considerably larger clone is one nucleotide away. Sequencing was carried out using glioma tissue, nonneoplastic brain tissue, or PBMCs (not recorded which). The origin of this receptor is a human donor with low-grade glioma or glioblastoma, undergoing nonglioma brain surgery, or in good health (not recorded which). The sequence joins TRBV19 to TRBJ2-7; the D gene is perhaps TRBD2, on 6 matching bases. The CDR3 protein is CASTPRGSRREQYF. The nucleotide sequence is given as TGTGCCAGTACCCCCCGGGGGAGCCGTCGCGAGCAGTACTTC.